This TCR beta chain is drawn from a study of cytomegalovirus exposure and HLA in healthy donors. Germline V gene sequence: CDR1 SNHLY, CDR2 FYNNEI. The CDR3 consists of 13 residues. V lost 7 bases and J 2 bases, leaving 11 bases between the germline ends. This PCR relied on a set of 60 Vbeta primers and 13 Jbeta primers. Assay: immunoSEQ multiplex PCR; the TCRdb copy retains only in-frame clones and omits some. The sample has about 100,000 clones; roughly 73% are singletons. The V and J genes are TRBV2 and TRBJ1-1, with TRBD1 as a possible D gene (5 bases). This clonotype was obtained from a man aged 25 to 45 in good health and CMV-seronegative. The sequencing input was PBMCs. The CDR3 nucleotides are TGTGCCAGCAATTTGGGGCAAAACACTGAAGCTTTCTTT. The encoded protein is CASNLGQNTEAFF.